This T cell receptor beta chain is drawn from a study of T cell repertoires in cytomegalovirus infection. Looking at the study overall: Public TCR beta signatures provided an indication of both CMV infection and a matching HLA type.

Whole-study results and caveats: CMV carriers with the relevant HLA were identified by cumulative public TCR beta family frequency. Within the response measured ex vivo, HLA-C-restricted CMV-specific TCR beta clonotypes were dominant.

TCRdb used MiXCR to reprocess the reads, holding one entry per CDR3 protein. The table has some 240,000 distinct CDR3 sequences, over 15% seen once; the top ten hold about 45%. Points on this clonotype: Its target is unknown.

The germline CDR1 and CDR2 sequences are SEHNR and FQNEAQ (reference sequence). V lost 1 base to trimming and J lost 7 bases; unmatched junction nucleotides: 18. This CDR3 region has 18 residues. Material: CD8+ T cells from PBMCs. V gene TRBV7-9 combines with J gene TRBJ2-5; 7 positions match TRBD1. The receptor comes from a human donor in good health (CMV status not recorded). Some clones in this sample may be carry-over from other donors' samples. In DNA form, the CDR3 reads TGTGCCAGCAGCTTAGGTTCCCCGGGACAGTCGGCACCGGGGACCCAGTACTTC. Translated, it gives CASSLGSPGQSAPGTQYF.